The text below deals with one T cell receptor (beta chain). Assay: immunoSEQ multiplex PCR; the TCRdb copy retains only in-frame clones and omits some. This sample has about 200,000 clones; 88% occur once, and the top ten carry 15% to 20%. A Seattle source enrolled patients during active infection and followed them longitudinally. The data belong to a study of blood T cell repertoires in COVID-19. Background on the study: Samples came from the United States, Italy and Spain, spanning acute and convalescent COVID-19. T cells, B-cell-depleted T cells, or PBMCs supplied cDNA or gDNA.

This CDR3 comprises 12 residues. The V end was cut by 2 bases, the J end by 2 bases, with 3 bases between. The sample was peripheral blood. The rearrangement uses TRBV12-3 or TRBV12-4 and TRBJ1-2; D uncertain. The receptor was derived from a middle-aged man with COVID-19, enrolled during active disease. This CDR3 reads CASSLINYGYTF. CDR3 coding DNA: TGTGCCAGCAGTTTAATAAACTATGGCTACACCTTC.